Presented here are 8 T cell receptor beta chains from one specimen sequenced in a study of cytomegalovirus exposure and HLA in healthy donors. A multiplex PCR was run with 60 Vbeta primers and 13 Jbeta primers. Measured with immunoSEQ multiplex PCR; TCRdb has only the in-frame clones, and not every one. The table records roughly 160,000 clones, around 85% of them present only once. The sample was PBMCs. These receptors were collected from a male donor in good health and CMV-seronegative.

This clone came up once. The gene calls are TRBV7-6 and TRBJ1-2, with D perhaps matching TRBD1 (6 bases). Germline-derived CDR1 and CDR2 are SGHVS and FNYEAQ. The CDR3 runs to 11 residues. The V gene lost 10 bases and the J gene lost 5 bases, with 11 bases spanning the gap. The CDR3 protein is CAILRGYGYTF. CDR3 nucleotide sequence: TGTGCCATCCTGAGGGGGTATGGCTACACCTTC.

V gene TRBV6-1 combines with J gene TRBJ2-7; D perhaps matches TRBD1 (6 bases). The CDR3 is 15 amino acids. V was trimmed by 0 bases and J by 2 bases, leaving 11 bases between them. CDR1 and CDR2 (germline): MNHNS, SASEGT. The chain's CDR3 is CASSEADSATYEQYF. Written as DNA, the CDR3 is TGTGCCAGCAGTGAAGCGGACAGCGCGACCTACGAGCAGTACTTC.

The V gene is TRBV28, the J gene TRBJ2-7; weak D call: TRBD1 (6 bases). In germline, CDR1 is MDHEN, CDR2 SYDVKM. This CDR3 region has 13 residues. Trimming took 5 bases from V and 1 from J, leaving 9 bases between them. The CDR3 protein is CASSQTGSYEQYF. The CDR3 DNA sequence: TGTGCCAGCAGTCAAACAGGGTCCTACGAGCAGTACTTC.

The chain has TRBV7-4 and TRBJ1-3; 8 positions match TRBD1. CDR1 SGHVT and CDR2 SQSDAQ come from the germline V gene. The V gene end was trimmed by 4 bases and the J gene end by 3 bases; junction bases not matched to a gene: 8. The CDR3 is 16 amino acids. DNA for the CDR3: TGTGCCAGCAGCTCGCCACAGGGGGTATATGGAAACACCATATATTTT. It translates to CASSSPQGVYGNTIYF.

This clone has more than one count but fewer than ten. The junction differs from germline at one of its ends, possibly a read error. The V gene is TRBV9, the J gene TRBJ1-2; possibly TRBD1 for D (6 bases). The germline gives CDR1 SGDLS, CDR2 YYNGEE. The CDR3 runs 15 residues. Written as DNA, the CDR3 is TGTGCCAGCAGCCCCCGCCCAACAGGGAACCTGAACCTACGCTTC. Translation: CASSPRPTGNLNLRF.

This chain connects TRBV10-3 to TRBJ2-5, with 8 bases that match TRBD1. The end of the DNA aligns better with TRBJ2-7, so the J call may be wrong. Germline-derived CDR1 and CDR2 are ENHRY and SYGVKD. This CDR3 is built from 14 residues. In nucleotides, the CDR3 is TGTGCCATCAGTACAGGACAGGGATACTACGAGCAGTACTTC. Its translation: CAISTGQGYYEQYF.

Worth noting for this clone: The same CDR3 also results from other DNA sequences found in this sample. The CDR3 is CASSLGQGNTGELFF. In DNA form, the CDR3 reads TGCGCCAGCAGCCTGGGACAGGGGAACACCGGGGAGCTGTTTTTT. The rearrangement joins TRBV5-1 to TRBJ2-2, with 9 bases aligning to TRBD1. The ends lost 4 bases at V and 1 base at J; junction bases unmatched: 2. CDR1 SGHRS and CDR2 YFSETQ come from the germline V gene. The CDR3 is 15 residues long.

This chain joins TRBV27 and TRBJ2-1, with TRBD1 matching over 9 bases. J lost 7 bases, V lost 3 bases, and 13 bases had no gene match. The CDR3 runs 17 residues. Germline V gives CDR1 MNHEY, CDR2 SMNVEV (reference sequence). CDR3 in amino acids: CASSLGLTGGRINEQFF. The DNA of the CDR3 is TGTGCCAGCAGTTTGGGGTTAACAGGGGGCAGGATTAATGAGCAGTTCTTC.